Following are 10 T cell receptor beta chains from one sample sequenced in a study of shared clonotypes between healthy human individuals. Repertoires were generated with immunoSEQ multiplex PCR, while TCRdb's copy carries only in-frame clones and drops some. The repertoire holds some 1 million clones, roughly 80% seen once, with 1.4% in the top ten. Sequencing was carried out using memory CD4+ T cells sorted from blood. Subset meaning: CD45RA-negative fraction. Receptors were obtained from a man younger than 35 in good health.

The chain is built from TRBV15 and TRBJ1-4, with a weak D call TRBD1 (5 bases). The ends were cut back, 9 bases at V and 5 bases at J, with 16 bases in the middle. The V gene's germline CDR1 is LNHNV and CDR2 YYDKDF (reference sequence). The CDR3 consists of 14 residues. The DNA of the CDR3 is TGTGCCACGCGAACCGGGACGGAGAATGAAAAACTGTTTTTT. This codes for CATRTGTENEKLFF.

This clone was found many times. The chain recombines TRBV5-1 with TRBJ2-3; D gene ambiguous. This CDR3 is 16 amino acids long. The V end was cut by 4 bases, the J end by 2 bases, with 17 bases between. Germline V gene lookup returns CDR1 SGHRS and CDR2 YFSETQ. Here the CDR3 reads CASSRRPSDSTDTQYF. The CDR3 DNA reads TGCGCCAGCAGCCGACGACCTTCTGACTCCACAGATACGCAGTATTTT.

The chain links TRBV11-2 to TRBJ1-1; no firm D call. Trimming left V 3 bases short and J 4 bases short, with 12 bases between. The length of the CDR3 is 14 residues. Germline V gene lookup returns CDR1 SGHAT and CDR2 FQNNGV. The CDR3 sequence: CASSLPRAGTEAFF. DNA of the CDR3: TGTGCCAGCAGCTTGCCGAGGGCCGGCACTGAAGCTTTCTTT.

The chain carries TRBV18 and TRBJ1-6; D gene ambiguous. V lost 3 bases and J 5 bases, leaving 8 bases between the germline ends. The germline V gene has CDR1 KGHSH and CDR2 LQKENI. The CDR3 length is 14 residues. This chain's CDR3 is CASSPGRDNSPLHF. CDR3 bases: TGTGCCAGCTCACCGGGGAGGGATAATTCACCCCTCCACTTT.

Only a few counts were recorded for this clone. This chain joins TRBV15 and TRBJ1-2, with D possibly being TRBD1 (6 bases). The CDR3 contains 15 residues. In germline, CDR1 is LNHNV, CDR2 YYDKDF (reference sequence). V was pared by 0 bases and J by 8 bases, with 16 bases between. The CDR3: CATSRDRLGAEGYTF. The CDR3 DNA follows: TGTGCCACCAGCAGAGATCGGTTGGGGGCGGAGGGCTACACCTTC.

This chain links TRBV30 with TRBJ1-1; D is undetermined. The CDR3 totals 13 residues. Trimming took 0 bases from V and 8 from J, leaving 13 bases between them. Germline V gene lookup returns CDR1 GTSNPN and CDR2 SVGIG (reference sequence). The CDR3 DNA reads as TGTGCCTGGAGTGTACCTGGGTTTATAGAAGCTTTCTTT. Translated, it gives CAWSVPGFIEAFF.

The CDR3 here is CASRDSSGSPRATQYF. CDR3 DNA: TGTGCCAGCAGGGATTCTAGCGGTTCTCCACGGGCGACCCAGTACTTC. The chain carries TRBV25-1 and TRBJ2-5; 7 nucleotides agree with TRBD2. The germline gives CDR1 MGHDK, CDR2 SYGVNS. This CDR3 has 16 residues. Germline trimming cut 6 bases from V and 7 bases from J; bases unmatched to any gene: 17.

This chain connects TRBV10-2 to TRBJ2-2, with TRBD2 matching 11 bases. CDR3 length equals 18 residues. Trimming at V came to 6 bases and at J to 5 bases, leaving 14 bases not matched to a gene. Germline assignment: CDR1 WSHSY and CDR2 SAAADI. CDR3: CASRVTSGAPSGTGELFF. CDR3 nucleotides: TGCGCCAGCAGGGTGACTAGCGGGGCCCCCTCGGGAACCGGGGAGCTGTTTTTT.

This chain connects TRBV6-6 to TRBJ1-2, with a tentative D call TRBD1 (6 bases). From germline, CDR1 is MNHNY and CDR2 SVGAGI (reference sequence). V lost 6 bases, J lost 7 bases, and 12 bases lay in between. The CDR3 loop spans 12 amino acids. CDR3 residues: CASRAGDGGYTF. CDR3 bases: TGTGCCAGCAGGGCAGGGGATGGTGGCTACACCTTC.

The V call is TRBV7-9, the J call TRBJ1-1, with D unclear. CDR1 SEHNR and CDR2 FQNEAQ come from the germline V gene (reference sequence). The CDR3 has 14 amino acids. Trimming pared 3 bases from V and 1 base from J, leaving 9 bases between. This CDR3 reads CASSFSDWNTEAFF. CDR3 nucleotides: TGTGCCAGCAGCTTCTCCGACTGGAACACTGAAGCTTTCTTT.